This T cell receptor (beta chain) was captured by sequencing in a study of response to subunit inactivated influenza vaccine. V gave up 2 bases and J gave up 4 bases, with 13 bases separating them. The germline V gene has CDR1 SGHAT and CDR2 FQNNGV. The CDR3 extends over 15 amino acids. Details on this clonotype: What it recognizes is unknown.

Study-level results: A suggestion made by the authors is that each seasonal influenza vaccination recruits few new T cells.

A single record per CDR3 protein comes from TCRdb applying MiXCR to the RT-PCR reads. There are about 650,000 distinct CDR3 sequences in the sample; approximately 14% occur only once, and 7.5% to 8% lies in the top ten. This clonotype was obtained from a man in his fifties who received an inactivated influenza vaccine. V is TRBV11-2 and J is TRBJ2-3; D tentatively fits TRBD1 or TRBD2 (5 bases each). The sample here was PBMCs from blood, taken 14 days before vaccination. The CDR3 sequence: CASSLPGQWADTQYF. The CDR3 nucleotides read TGTGCCAGCAGCTTACCGGGGCAATGGGCAGATACGCAGTATTTT.